This TCR beta chain emerged from a study of blood T cell repertoires in COVID-19 (dated by TCRdb to about 2020). Regarding the study in general: Collaborator samples came from the United States, Italy and Spain and covered acute and convalescent phases of COVID-19. Deeply sampled blood TCRbeta repertoires from subjects exposed to, actively infected with, or recovered from COVID-19 were included in the dataset. Sample metadata almost always included a de-identified subject ID, COVID-19 status, age in years and sex. The samples were drawn from the first 160 participants of the ongoing ImmuneRACE study and from 1,254 subjects provided by 6 global collaborators. The repertoires were released in a freely available public database intended as a resource for research on the immune response to SARS-CoV-2. The material from the prospective study consisted of cDNA or gDNA derived from T cells, B-cell-depleted T cells, or PBMCs. HLA class I and class II types, where available, came from metadata supplied by the sample provider rather than from assay-based typing. Overall study outcomes, separate from this receptor: The quantity of clinical and demographic metadata differed by source and by participant and was supplied without curation.

A word on this clone: The antigen this receptor binds is unknown. No per-base quality is available; no much larger clone lies one base away.

TCRbeta CDR3 regions were amplified from genomic DNA by means of the immunoSEQ Assay, a bias-controlled multiplex PCR. The authors' pipeline ran thus. Nucleated cell counts per sample were estimated from amplification of reference gene primers within the assay. To quantify the absolute abundance of each unique TCRbeta CDR3 rearrangement, sequence reads were collapsed and filtered. For each sample, productive Simpson clonality was calculated as the square root of Simpson's diversity index over productive rearrangements. The clones in this table, taken by TCRdb from immuneACCESS, are in-frame only. Not every clone is retained; where verified, under half of the shortfall comes from an unresolved V gene, and the cause of the rest is unknown. V and J calls and clone size are as listed in that table; D and trimming were resolved from the DNA. The sample table contains about 99,000 clones; only one count was recorded for 75% to 95% of them. In total, the top ten clones hold about 6.3% of the sample.

Whole blood was collected in K2EDTA tubes by collaborating institutions according to the institutions' own protocols. Collaborator samples were shipped for TCRbeta analysis as frozen whole blood, isolated PBMCs, or DNA extracted from either sample type. The germline V gene yields SGHDT for CDR1 and YYEEEE for CDR2. The CDR3 contains 14 residues, cysteine and phenylalanine counted. Only the CDR3 part of the read is kept: 42 bases, read in frame from the first base. V is reduced by 9 bases and J by 6 bases, leaving a spacing of 19 bases between them. This receptor was taken from a human donor in a cohort sampled during active COVID-19. Sequenced: peripheral blood. The chain is assembled from TRBV5-6 and TRBJ2-1; TRBD1 could be the D gene, as 6 bases match. The CDR3 region: CATEQQPRGNEQFF. The DNA sequence reads TGTGCCACCGAGCAGCAGCCCAGGGGCAATGAGCAGTTCTTC.